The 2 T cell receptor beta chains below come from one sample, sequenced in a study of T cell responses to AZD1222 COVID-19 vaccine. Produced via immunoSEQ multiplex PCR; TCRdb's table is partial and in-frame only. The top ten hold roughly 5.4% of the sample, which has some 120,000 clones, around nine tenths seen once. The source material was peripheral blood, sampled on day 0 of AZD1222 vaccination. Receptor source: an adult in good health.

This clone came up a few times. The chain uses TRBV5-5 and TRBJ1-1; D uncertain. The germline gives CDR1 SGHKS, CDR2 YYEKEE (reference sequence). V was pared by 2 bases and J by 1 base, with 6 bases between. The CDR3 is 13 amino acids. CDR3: CASSLGRNTEAFF. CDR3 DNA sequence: TGTGCCAGCAGCTTAGGCCGGAACACTGAAGCTTTCTTT.

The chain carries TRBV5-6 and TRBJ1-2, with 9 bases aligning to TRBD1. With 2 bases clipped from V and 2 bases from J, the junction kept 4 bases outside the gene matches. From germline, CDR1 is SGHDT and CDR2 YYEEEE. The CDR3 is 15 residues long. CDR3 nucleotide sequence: TGTGCCAGCAGCTTCCGGGACAGGGAGAACTATGGCTACACCTTC. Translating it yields CASSFRDRENYGYTF.